This T cell receptor beta chain was identified during a study of T-cell memory formation after mild COVID-19. Overall study context: Among the donors, TCR clusters were largely specific to each donor.

V lost 10 bases to trimming and J lost 2 bases, with 22 bases between them. The CDR3 runs 16 residues. The germline V gene has CDR1 SGHVS and CDR2 FQNEAQ. Study-wide findings and caveats: Of the contracting clones, CD4+ ones lay mainly in CM and EM, and CD8+ ones in EMRA.

The TCR alpha and TCR beta cDNA libraries, bearing sample barcodes and UMIs, were generated by 5'RACE using constant-segment primers. A single record per CDR3 protein comes from TCRdb applying MiXCR to the 5' RACE reads. Of more than 450,000 distinct CDR3 sequences listed, more than 15% were seen once; the top ten hold 12%. Worth noting for this clonotype: Its antigen is unknown.

This TCR came from an adult woman who had mild COVID-19 (a few samples of this study predate the infection). Cell type and time point are not known. The chain uses TRBV7-8 and TRBJ2-3, with D possibly matching TRBD2 (6 bases). Sequenced sample: PBMCs or a T cell subset sorted from them (not recorded which). The CDR3 nucleotides are TGTGCCACCGAGTCGCGGCCTAGCGACCTCACAGATACGCAGTATTTT. Protein sequence: CATESRPSDLTDTQYF. The whole variable domain, filled in from reference TRBV7-8 and TRBJ2-3, reads GAGVSQSPRYKVAKRGQDVALRCDPISGHVSLFWYQQALGQGPEFLTYFQNEAQLDKSGLPSDRFFAERPEGSVSTLKIQRTQQEDSAVYLCATESRPSDLTDTQYFGPGTRLTVL.